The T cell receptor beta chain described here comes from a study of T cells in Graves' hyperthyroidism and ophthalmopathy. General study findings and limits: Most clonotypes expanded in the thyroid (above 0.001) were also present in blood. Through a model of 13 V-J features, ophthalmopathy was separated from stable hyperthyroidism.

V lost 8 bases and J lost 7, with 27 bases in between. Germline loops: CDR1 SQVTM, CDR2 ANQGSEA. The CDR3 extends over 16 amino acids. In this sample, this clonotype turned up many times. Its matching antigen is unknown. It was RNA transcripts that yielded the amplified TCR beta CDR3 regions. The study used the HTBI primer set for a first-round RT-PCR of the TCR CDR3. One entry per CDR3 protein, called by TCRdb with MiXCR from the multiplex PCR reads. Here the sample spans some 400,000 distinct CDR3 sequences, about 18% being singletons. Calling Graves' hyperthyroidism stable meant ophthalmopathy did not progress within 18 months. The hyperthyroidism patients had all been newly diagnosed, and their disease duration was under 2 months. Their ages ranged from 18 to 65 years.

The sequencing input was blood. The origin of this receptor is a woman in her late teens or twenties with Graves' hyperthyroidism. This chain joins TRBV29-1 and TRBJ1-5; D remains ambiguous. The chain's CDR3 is CSPRVGQLRGNQPQHF. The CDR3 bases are TGCAGCCCTCGGGTAGGGCAGCTCCGGGGAAACCAGCCCCAGCATTTT. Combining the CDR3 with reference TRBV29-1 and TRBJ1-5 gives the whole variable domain SAVISQKPSRDICQRGTSLTIQCQVDSQVTMMFWYRQQPGQSLTLIATANQGSEATYESGFVIDKFPISRPNLTFSTLTVSNMSPEDSSIYLCSPRVGQLRGNQPQHFGDGTRLSIL.